These 29 T cell receptor beta chains originate from one sample sequenced in a study of blood T cell repertoires in COVID-19. Generated by immunoSEQ multiplex PCR, the TCRdb table keeps only in-frame clones and is missing some. This sample yields a few hundred thousand clones, of which roughly 90% are seen a single time; about 2.9% belongs to the top ten. Sequenced sample: peripheral blood. The receptors derive from a woman in her 30s with COVID-19, enrolled during active disease.

The chain carries TRBV11-3 and TRBJ2-5; 8 nucleotides agree with TRBD2. The V gene end was trimmed by 3 bases and the J gene end by 2 bases; junction bases not matched to a gene: 14. Germline CDR1 is SGHNT and CDR2 is YENEEA. The CDR3 loop spans 18 amino acids. This CDR3 is CASSFLGIGLASQETQYF. The CDR3 DNA reads TGTGCCAGCAGCTTCCTCGGGATCGGACTAGCATCTCAAGAGACCCAGTACTTC.

The gene calls are TRBV4-3 and TRBJ2-3, with a weak D call TRBD2 (5 bases). V gave up 4 bases and J gave up 2 bases, with 10 bases separating them. CDR1 and CDR2 from the germline V gene are LGHNA and YSLEER. This CDR3 is 14 amino acids long. The CDR3 region is CASSRVRDTDTQYF. DNA for the CDR3: TGCGCCAGCAGCCGCGTGAGGGACACAGATACGCAGTATTTT.

J is TRBJ2-3 and V is TRBV10-2, with 8 bases that match TRBD2. Germline V gene sequence: CDR1 WSHSY, CDR2 SAAADI. The CDR3 length is 17 residues. V shed 10 bases, J shed 2 bases, and the junction held 17 bases outside the gene matches. Here the CDR3 DNA reads TGCGCCACTTTCGATCCGGGACTAGTCCCTCACACAGATACGCAGTATTTT. Encoded protein: CATFDPGLVPHTDTQYF.

The V and J genes are TRBV4-2 and TRBJ1-2; TRBD1 aligns across 8 bases. This CDR3 is built from 14 residues. J was trimmed by 6 bases and V by 2 bases; bases with no gene match: 5. Germline V gene data show CDR1 as LGHNA and CDR2 as YNFKEQ. The CDR3 reads CASSQTRGRDGYTF. The CDR3 coding sequence is TGTGCCAGCAGCCAAACCAGGGGGCGGGATGGCTACACCTTC.

Remarks on this clone: Within the sample, other DNA sequences also encode this same CDR3. The chain uses TRBV11-2 and TRBJ1-1, with 7 bases fitting TRBD1. V gave up 3 bases and J gave up 5 bases; unmatched junction bases: 3. Germline V gives CDR1 SGHAT, CDR2 FQNNGV. The CDR3 contains 13 residues. The chain's CDR3 is CASSLGRGTEAFF. The CDR3 coding sequence is TGTGCCAGCAGCTTGGGCAGGGGGACTGAAGCTTTCTTT.

This clone was seen just once. The V call is TRBV10-2, the J call TRBJ2-7; TRBD1 matches 9 bases. V shed 9 bases and J 0 bases; nucleotides not matched to a gene: 6. The germline gives CDR1 WSHSY, CDR2 SAAADI. This CDR3 comprises 14 residues. The CDR3 here is CASGTGPFSYEQYV. The CDR3 DNA reads as TGCGCCAGTGGGACAGGGCCGTTCTCCTACGAGCAGTACGTC.

V is TRBV5-4 and J is TRBJ2-1, with 13 bases matching TRBD2. The trim removed 4 bases at V and 8 bases at J, leaving 15 bases unmatched. The CDR3 has 18 amino acids. Germline loops: CDR1 SGHNT, CDR2 YYREEE (reference sequence). In DNA form, the CDR3 reads TGTGCCAGCAGCCCCGCCGACTTGACTAGCGGGGGGAGTTATGAGCAGTTCTTC. Its translation is CASSPADLTSGGSYEQFF.

A single count supports this clone. The genes are TRBV10-3 and TRBJ2-3; no definite D call. Looked up from germline, CDR1 is ENHRY and CDR2 is SYGVKD. This CDR3 is built from 14 residues. Trimming shortened V by 4 bases and J by 4 bases, and 12 bases separated the two germline ends. CDR3 in DNA: TGTGCCATCAGTGGTGGTACTCACGCAGATACGCAGTATTTT. Translated: CAISGGTHADTQYF.

The rearrangement links TRBV28 to TRBJ2-1; 9 positions agree with TRBD1. Germline V gene sequence: CDR1 MDHEN, CDR2 SYDVKM. The CDR3 contains 16 residues. With V trimmed by 2 bases and J by 0 bases, 2 bases remained unmatched. The CDR3 loop is CASSLHRGPSYNEQFF. CDR3 coding DNA: TGTGCCAGCAGTTTACACAGGGGGCCCTCCTACAATGAGCAGTTCTTC.

The genes are TRBV5-6 and TRBJ2-7, with 8 bases that match TRBD2. The CDR3 contains 19 residues. Germline lookup yields CDR1 SGHDT and CDR2 YYEEEE. The V gene end was trimmed by 0 bases and the J gene end by 2 bases; junction bases not matched to a gene: 16. The CDR3 region is CASSLANFRGGLVTYEQYF. The CDR3 DNA is TGTGCCAGCAGCTTGGCCAACTTCCGGGGGGGGCTCGTAACCTACGAGCAGTACTTC.

The chain recombines TRBV6-1 with TRBJ2-1; D is perhaps TRBD2 (6 bases). From germline, CDR1 is MNHNS and CDR2 SASEGT. Trimming left V 3 bases short and J 5 bases short, with 17 bases between. This CDR3 is built from 16 residues. The CDR3 loop is CASSDYAGGEDNEQFF. DNA for the CDR3: TGTGCCAGCAGTGATTATGCAGGTGGGGAGGACAATGAGCAGTTCTTC.

This chain joins TRBV9 and TRBJ1-1; TRBD1 matches at 7 bases. There are 18 residues in the CDR3. Looked up from germline, CDR1 is SGDLS and CDR2 is YYNGEE. The V segment lost 3 bases and the J segment 0 bases; nucleotides outside the gene matches: 14. CDR3 DNA sequence: TGTGCCAGCAGCGCGATATATGTACAGGGGATCATGAACACTGAAGCTTTCTTT. This translates into CASSAIYVQGIMNTEAFF.

The chain combines TRBV2 with TRBJ1-6; maybe TRBD1 (6 bases). The CDR3 is made up of 16 amino acids. Germline CDR1 and CDR2: SNHLY and FYNNEI. V was pared by 6 bases and J by 2 bases, with 14 bases between. The CDR3 is CASRDPQGPYNSPLHF. CDR3 sequence (DNA): TGTGCCAGCAGGGACCCACAGGGCCCCTATAATTCACCCCTCCACTTT.

The V call is TRBV28, the J call TRBJ2-7; 8 nucleotides match TRBD1. The ends lost 3 bases at V and 0 bases at J; junction bases unmatched: 10. Germline V gene sequence: CDR1 MDHEN, CDR2 SYDVKM. The CDR3 has 17 residues. Here the CDR3 reads CASSFPSQGASSYEQYF. The CDR3 bases are TGTGCCAGCAGTTTTCCCTCCCAGGGGGCCAGCTCCTACGAGCAGTACTTC.

Concerning this clone: Germline and junction disagree at one end, which may indicate a read error. DNA of the CDR3: TGTGCTAGCAGCCCTAGGAGGGGGCAAGGCGGGGAGCTGTTTTTT. Translating gives CASSPRRGQGGELFF. The chain combines TRBV7-7 with TRBJ2-2; maybe TRBD1 (7 bases). The CDR3 has 15 residues. CDR1 is SSHAT, CDR2 FNYEAQ, per germline (reference sequence).

This chain connects TRBV27 to TRBJ1-5; 8 positions match TRBD1. Germline V gene lookup returns CDR1 MNHEY and CDR2 SMNVEV (reference sequence). V lost 3 bases and J lost 4; bases outside the gene matches: 5. The length of the CDR3 is 15 residues. CDR3 in amino acids: CASSLGTGLNQPQHF. For the CDR3, the DNA is TGTGCCAGCAGTTTGGGGACAGGTCTAAATCAGCCCCAGCATTTT.

This chain links TRBV6-5 with TRBJ2-1; no clear D. This CDR3 comprises 12 residues. Germline CDR1 is MNHEY and CDR2 is SVGAGI. The V end was cut by 6 bases, the J end by 7 bases, with 10 bases between. This CDR3 reads CASRHSDNEQFF. In nucleotides, the CDR3 is TGTGCCAGCAGGCACAGTGATAATGAGCAGTTCTTC.

The CDR3 nucleotides are TGTGCCATCAGTGAGTCAGGGGCAAACTACGAGCAGTACGTC. Translating gives CAISESGANYEQYV. V and J are TRBV10-3 and TRBJ2-7; possibly TRBD1 for D (5 bases). CDR1 is ENHRY, CDR2 SYGVKD, per germline. Trimming shortened V by 0 bases and J by 3 bases, and 9 bases separated the two germline ends. This CDR3 has 14 amino acids.

The chain recombines TRBV18 with TRBJ2-6; D perhaps matches TRBD2 (5 bases). The V end was cut by 3 bases, the J end by 0 bases, with 9 bases between. Germline values: CDR1 KGHSH, CDR2 LQKENI. The CDR3 runs 16 residues. The CDR3 reads CASSPPGVSGANVLTF. Here the CDR3 DNA reads TGTGCCAGCTCACCGCCCGGGGTCTCTGGGGCCAACGTCCTGACTTTC.

Turning to this clone: A read error may produce the germline difference seen at one junction end. This rearrangement joins TRBV7-2 to TRBJ1-6; 9 positions match TRBD1. This CDR3 region has 17 residues. Germline lookup yields CDR1 SGHTA and CDR2 FQGNSA. The CDR3 DNA is TGTGCCAGCAGCTTGGGACAGGGCCCGACTTATAATTCACCCCTCTACTTT. Protein product: CASSLGQGPTYNSPLYF. Complete variable domain (other parts from reference TRBV7-2 and TRBJ1-6): GAGVSQSPSNKVTEKGKDVELRCDPISGHTALYWYRQSLGQGLEFLIYFQGNSAPDKSGLPSDRFSAERTGGSVSTLTIQRTQQEDSAVYLCASSLGQGPTYNSPLYFGNGTRLTVT.

The chain employs TRBV7-2 and TRBJ2-3, with 7 positions matching TRBD2. The CDR3 sequence is 16 residues long. Trimming removed 1 base from V and 3 bases from J; junction bases left unmatched: 7. Germline values: CDR1 SGHTA, CDR2 FQGNSA. As DNA, the CDR3 is TGTGCCAGCAGCTTAGACTCTAGCGGCCGTACAGATACGCAGTATTTT. Its translation: CASSLDSSGRTDTQYF.

The CDR3 sequence: CASSWDRGGYGYTF. Here the CDR3 DNA reads TGTGCCAGCAGCTGGGACAGGGGTGGCTATGGCTACACCTTC. This rearrangement joins TRBV5-6 to TRBJ1-2; 10 bases agree with TRBD1. Trimming removed 3 bases from V and 4 bases from J; junction bases left unmatched: 3. Germline-derived CDR1 and CDR2 are SGHDT and YYEEEE. The CDR3 covers 14 residues.

The chain links TRBV10-3 to TRBJ2-3; TRBD2 is a possible D gene (5 bases). Per the germline V gene, CDR1 is ENHRY and CDR2 is SYGVKD. The CDR3 is 15 amino acids. The V gene lost 6 bases and the J gene lost 0 bases, with 13 bases spanning the gap. For the CDR3, the DNA is TGTGCCATCAGCGTGCTGACGGGAAGCACAGATACGCAGTATTTT. Its translation is CAISVLTGSTDTQYF.

The CDR3 region is CANYLTGGRTGELFF. The CDR3 DNA is TGTGCCAACTACCTGACAGGGGGACGGACCGGGGAGCTGTTTTTT. This rearrangement joins TRBV5-8 to TRBJ2-2; 9 nucleotides agree with TRBD1. Germline V gene data show CDR1 as SGHTS and CDR2 as YDEGEE. V lost 9 bases to trimming and J lost 5 bases; unmatched junction nucleotides: 11. The CDR3 runs to 15 residues.

The chain links TRBV29-1 to TRBJ2-7; TRBD1 aligns across 11 bases. The CDR3 has 15 amino acids. Germline CDR1 SQVTM, CDR2 ANQGSEA. Germline trimming cut 4 bases from V and 3 bases from J; bases unmatched to any gene: 8. CDR3 residues: CSVVFRDRGNYEQYF. As DNA, the CDR3 is TGCAGCGTTGTCTTTCGGGACAGGGGGAACTACGAGCAGTACTTC.

The sample holds one count of this clone. The chain couples TRBV7-9 to TRBJ1-4; 7 bases are shared with TRBD1. Per germline, CDR1 SEHNR and CDR2 FQNEAQ (reference sequence). CDR3 length: 16 residues. Trimming took 3 bases from V and 8 from J; bases not matched to a gene: 12. CDR3 bases: TGTGCCAGCAGCTTCATACTTTCACAGGGGAGCGAAAAACTGTTTTTT. The encoded protein is CASSFILSQGSEKLFF.

The V gene is TRBV9, the J gene TRBJ2-3, with 7 bases matching TRBD2. The V segment lost 4 bases and the J segment 3 bases; nucleotides outside the gene matches: 11. Germline V CDR1 and CDR2: SGDLS, YYNGEE. This CDR3 is built from 16 residues. CDR3 loop: CASSPRAGRLTDTQYF. The CDR3 DNA sequence: TGTGCCAGCAGCCCGCGAGCGGGGAGACTAACAGATACGCAGTATTTT.

The chain is built from TRBV5-1 and TRBJ2-1; TRBD1 is a possible D gene (6 bases). Deletions cut 1 base from V and 1 base from J, with 9 bases between. Germline-derived CDR1 and CDR2 are SGHRS and YFSETQ. The length of the CDR3 is 15 residues. The CDR3: CASSLTTGSYNEQFF. Here the CDR3 DNA reads TGCGCCAGCAGCTTGACCACAGGGTCCTACAATGAGCAGTTCTTC.

This chain's CDR3 is CASSRGTDYGYTF. CDR3 coding DNA: TGCGCCAGCAGCCGCGGGACAGACTATGGCTACACCTTC. The gene calls are TRBV4-1 and TRBJ1-2, with 7 bases fitting TRBD1. V dropped 4 bases and J dropped 3; count of bases not matched to a gene: 2. This CDR3 is built from 13 residues. Germline-derived CDR1 and CDR2 are MGHRA and YSYEKL.